This T cell receptor (beta chain) was found in a study of shared clonotypes between healthy human individuals. The sorted-subset replicate PCRs were given 200 ng DNA, which is 31,000 or so T cell genomes. In the original analysis: Junction-only sequences without quality scores were provided by ImmunoSEQ, so filtering was different. Repertoires were generated with immunoSEQ multiplex PCR, while TCRdb's copy carries only in-frame clones and drops some. V, J and clone size reflect that table, while D and trimming were determined from the DNA. The data hold fewer than 850,000 clones, with around 91% observed a single time. Germline V lookup: CDR1 LGHNA, CDR2 YSLEER. The germline V and J ends were trimmed by 4 bases and 7 bases, with 19 bases remaining between them. The CDR3 spans 15 residues. Regarding the study as a whole: The naive CD4 repertoires of a few donors were compared, and roughly 5.1% of clonotypes were shared.

About this clone itself: Its antigen is still unknown.

Specimen: memory CD8+ T cells from PBMCs. The subset here: CD45RO+ cells pooled with CCR7-negative TemRA cells. This sequence originates from a man younger than 35 in good health. Some clones in this sample may be carry-over from other donors' samples. This rearrangement joins TRBV4-3 to TRBJ1-1; D possibly corresponds to TRBD1 (5 bases). As DNA, the CDR3 is TGCGCCAGCAGCCCCAGAAGACAGCCAGACAGTGAAGCTTTCTTT. Protein sequence: CASSPRRQPDSEAFF.